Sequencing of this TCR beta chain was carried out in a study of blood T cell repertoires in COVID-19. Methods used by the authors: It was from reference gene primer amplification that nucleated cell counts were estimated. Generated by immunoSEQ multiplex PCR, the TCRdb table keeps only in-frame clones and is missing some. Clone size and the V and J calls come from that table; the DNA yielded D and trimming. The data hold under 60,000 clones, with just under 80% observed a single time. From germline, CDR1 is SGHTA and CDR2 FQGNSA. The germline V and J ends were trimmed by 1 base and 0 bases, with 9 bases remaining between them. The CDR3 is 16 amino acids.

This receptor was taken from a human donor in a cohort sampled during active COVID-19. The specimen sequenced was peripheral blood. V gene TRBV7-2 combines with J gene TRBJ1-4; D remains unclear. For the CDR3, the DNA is TGTGCCAGCAGCTTAGTAGCCCGAGCAACTAATGAAAAACTGTTTTTT. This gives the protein CASSLVARATNEKLFF. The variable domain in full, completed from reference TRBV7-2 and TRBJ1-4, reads GAGVSQSPSNKVTEKGKDVELRCDPISGHTALYWYRQSLGQGLEFLIYFQGNSAPDKSGLPSDRFSAERTGGSVSTLTIQRTQQEDSAVYLCASSLVARATNEKLFFGSGTQLSVL.